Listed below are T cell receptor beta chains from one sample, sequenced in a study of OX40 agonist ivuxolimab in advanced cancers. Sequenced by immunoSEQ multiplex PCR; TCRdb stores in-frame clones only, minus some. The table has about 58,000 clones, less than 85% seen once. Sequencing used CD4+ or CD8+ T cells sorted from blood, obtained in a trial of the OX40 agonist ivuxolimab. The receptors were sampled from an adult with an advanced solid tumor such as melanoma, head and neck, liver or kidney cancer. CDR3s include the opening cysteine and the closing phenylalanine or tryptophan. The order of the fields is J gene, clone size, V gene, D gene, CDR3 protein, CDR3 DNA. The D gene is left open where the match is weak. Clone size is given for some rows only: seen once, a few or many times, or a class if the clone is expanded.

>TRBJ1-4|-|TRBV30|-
CAWGPGDRINEKLFF
TGTGCCTGGGGACCTGGAGACAGAATTAATGAAAAACTGTTTTTT
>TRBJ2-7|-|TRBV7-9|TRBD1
CASSSATGVVEQHF
TGTGCCAGCAGTTCTGCCACAGGGGTTGTCGAGCAGCACTTC
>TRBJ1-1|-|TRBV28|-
CASSFMNGAFF
TGTGCCAGCAGTTTCATGAATGGAGCTTTCTTT
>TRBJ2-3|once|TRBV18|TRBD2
CASSLLAGTDTQYF
TGTGCCAGCTCACTACTAGCGGGGACAGATACGCAGTATTTT
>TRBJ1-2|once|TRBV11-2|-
CASSSGGPYGYTF
TGTGCCAGCAGCTCGGGCGGCCCCTATGGCTACACCTTC
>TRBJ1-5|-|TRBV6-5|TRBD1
CASRPGQGIQPQHF
TGTGCCAGCAGACCGGGACAGGGGATTCAGCCCCAGCATTTT
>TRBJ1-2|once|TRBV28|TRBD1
CASRTSGGLIYGYTF
TGTGCCAGCAGGACATCAGGGGGGCTGATCTATGGCTACACCTTC
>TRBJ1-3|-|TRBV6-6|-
CASSPNDPGNTIYF
TGTGCCAGCAGCCCCAATGACCCTGGAAACACCATATATTTT
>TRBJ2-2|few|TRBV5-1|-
CASSLSPGGNTGELFF
TGCGCCAGCAGCTTGTCGCCGGGGGGCAACACCGGGGAGCTGTTTTTT
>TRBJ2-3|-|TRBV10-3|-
CAISDRANTQYF
TGTGCCATCAGTGATCGGGCAAATACGCAGTATTTT
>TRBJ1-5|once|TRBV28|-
CASSLGLGTRHF
TGTGCCAGCAGTTTAGGTCTCGGTACCCGGCATTTT
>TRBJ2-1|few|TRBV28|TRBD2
CASSLAGGYPVEQFF
TGTGCCAGCAGTTTGGCGGGGGGGTACCCCGTCGAGCAGTTCTTC
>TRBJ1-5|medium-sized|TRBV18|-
CASSQGNSNQPQHF
TGTGCCAGCTCACAGGGAAATAGCAATCAGCCCCAGCATTTT
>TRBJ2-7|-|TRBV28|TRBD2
CASSLLAGAYEQYF
TGTGCCAGCAGTTTACTAGCGGGGGCCTACGAGCAGTACTTC
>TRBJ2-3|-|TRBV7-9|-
CASSPEDSNTQYF
TGTGCCAGCAGCCCAGAAGACAGTAATACGCAGTATTTT
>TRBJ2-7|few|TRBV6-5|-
CASSYGPLGYEQYF
TGTGCCAGCAGTTACGGCCCTCTGGGGTACGAGCAGTACTTC
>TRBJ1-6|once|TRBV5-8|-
CASSASENSPLHF
TGTGCCAGCAGCGCTAGCGAAAATTCACCCCTCCACTTT
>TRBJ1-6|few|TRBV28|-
CASSQSSYNSPLHF
TGTGCCAGCAGTCAGAGCTCCTATAATTCACCCCTCCACTTT
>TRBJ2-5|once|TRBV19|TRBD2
CASAAGDGETQYF
TGTGCCAGCGCGGCGGGGGATGGAGAGACCCAGTACTTC
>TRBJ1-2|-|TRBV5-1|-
CASSLGSGSGYTF
TGCGCCAGCAGCTTGGGTTCGGGCTCCGGCTACACCTTC
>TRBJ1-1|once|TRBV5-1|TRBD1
CASSYTGGTEAFF
TGCGCCAGCAGCTATACAGGGGGTACTGAAGCTTTCTTT
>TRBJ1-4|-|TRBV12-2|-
CASRLARPPNEKLFF
TGTGCAAGTCGCTTAGCGCGGCCGCCTAATGAAAAACTGTTTTTT
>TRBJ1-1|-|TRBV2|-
CASSVQGSAEAFF
TGTGCCAGCAGTGTTCAGGGGTCGGCTGAAGCTTTCTTT
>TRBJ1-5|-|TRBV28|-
CASSSQVINQPQHF
TGTGCCAGCAGTTCCCAGGTGATAAATCAGCCCCAGCATTTT
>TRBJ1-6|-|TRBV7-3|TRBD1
CASSQGTGGSPLHF
TGTGCCAGCAGCCAGGGGACAGGGGGGTCGCCCCTCCACTTT
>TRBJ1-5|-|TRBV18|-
CASSPAQGGRNQPQHF
TGTGCCAGCTCACCTGCACAGGGAGGTCGCAATCAGCCCCAGCATTTT
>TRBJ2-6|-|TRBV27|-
CASKGGANVLTF
TGTGCCAGCAAAGGAGGGGCCAACGTCCTGACTTTC
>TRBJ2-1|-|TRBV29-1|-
CSVDSTHNEQFF
TGCAGCGTTGACTCGACCCACAATGAGCAGTTCTTC
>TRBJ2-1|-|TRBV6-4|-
CASSVRPEDYNEQFF
TGTGCCAGCAGTGTTAGGCCCGAGGACTACAATGAGCAGTTCTTC
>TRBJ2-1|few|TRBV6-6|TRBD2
CASRQLGLGYNEQFF
TGTGCCAGCAGGCAATTGGGACTAGGATACAATGAGCAGTTCTTC